This TCR beta chain stems from a study of early T cells in non-severe SARS-CoV-2 infection. In the study overall: Unsorted whole-blood RNA was sequenced in bulk, leaving chains unpaired.

This clonotype was detected ten times or more. Its specificity is not known. Separate cDNA molecules each had unique molecular identifiers attached to them. Each CDR3 protein is one row after TCRdb ran MiXCR on the 5' RACE reads. The table records about 29,000 distinct CDR3 sequences, roughly 5.6% of them present only once. Study-level findings and limits: Clonotype matching in VDJdb favored anti-spike CD8 responses and did not capture private and CD4 specificities.

The clonotype originates from an adult who was a healthcare worker with PCR-confirmed SARS-CoV-2 infection or an uninfected control (not recorded which). Sequencing was done on a sample of whole blood.

This chain's CDR3 is CATRWDSSYEQYF. As DNA, the CDR3 is TGCGCCACCAGGTGGGACAGCTCCTACGAGCAGTACTTC. The chain recombines TRBV5-1 with TRBJ2-7; the match to TRBD1 covers 7 bases. Per the germline V gene, CDR1 is SGHRS and CDR2 is YFSETQ. The CDR3 spans 13 residues. J gave up 0 bases and V 9 bases, and 6 bases lay outside the gene matches. Full variable domain (missing parts from reference TRBV5-1 and TRBJ2-7): KAGVTQTPRYLIKTRGQQVTLSCSPISGHRSVSWYQQTPGQGLQFLFEYFSETQRNKGNFPGRFSGRQFSNSRSEMNVSTLELGDSALYLCATRWDSSYEQYFGPGTRLTVT.